This is a list of T cell receptor beta chains from one sample in a study of cytomegalovirus exposure and HLA in healthy donors. Here immunoSEQ multiplex PCR was the method, and the copy in TCRdb shows in-frame clones only, minus some. The sample includes about 200,000 clones, approximately 86% of them seen just once. The sequenced material came from PBMCs. Receptors were obtained from a woman under 40 in good health and CMV-seronegative. Both conserved end residues are part of each CDR3. Fields, in order: J gene, clone size, V gene, D gene, CDR3 protein, CDR3 DNA. The D gene is left open where the match is weak. Where a row states a size, it is once, few, many or the class of an expanded clone; other rows omit it.

J gene: TRBJ1-2
clone size: -
V gene: TRBV5-1
D gene: -
CDR3 protein: CASSLVGRPSYGYTF
CDR3 DNA: TGCGCCAGCAGCTTGGTCGGCAGGCCCTCCTATGGCTACACCTTC

J gene: TRBJ2-7
clone size: -
V gene: TRBV5-1
D gene: -
CDR3 protein: CASSLRMDSYEQYF
CDR3 DNA: TGCGCCAGCAGCTTGCGTATGGACAGCTACGAGCAGTACTTC

J gene: TRBJ2-1
clone size: once
V gene: TRBV19
D gene: TRBD2
CDR3 protein: CASSSLAGSSYNEQFF
CDR3 DNA: TGTGCCAGTAGTAGCTTAGCGGGGAGCTCCTACAATGAGCAGTTCTTC

J gene: TRBJ1-1
clone size: -
V gene: TRBV29-1
D gene: TRBD1
CDR3 protein: CSGRDSSRDEAFF
CDR3 DNA: TGCAGCGGACGGGACAGCAGCCGAGATGAAGCTTTCTTT

J gene: TRBJ1-1
clone size: -
V gene: TRBV5-1
D gene: -
CDR3 protein: CASSFTGPSTEAFF
CDR3 DNA: TGCGCCAGCAGCTTCACGGGTCCGTCCACTGAAGCTTTCTTT

J gene: TRBJ2-3
clone size: -
V gene: TRBV7-3
D gene: TRBD2
CDR3 protein: CASSFASGGTDTQYF
CDR3 DNA: TGTGCCAGCAGCTTTGCTAGCGGGGGCACAGATACGCAGTATTTT

J gene: TRBJ2-3
clone size: -
V gene: TRBV28
D gene: -
CDR3 protein: CASSGPREGEDTQYF
CDR3 DNA: TGTGCCAGCAGTGGCCCCCGTGAGGGGGAAGATACGCAGTATTTT

J gene: TRBJ1-1
clone size: -
V gene: TRBV7-8
D gene: -
CDR3 protein: CASSRGPFQGTEAFF
CDR3 DNA: TGTGCCAGCAGCCGAGGGCCCTTCCAAGGCACTGAAGCTTTCTTT

J gene: TRBJ1-5
clone size: -
V gene: TRBV2
D gene: -
CDR3 protein: CASSIGGGNQPQHF
CDR3 DNA: TGTGCCAGCAGTATTGGAGGAGGCAATCAGCCCCAGCATTTT

J gene: TRBJ2-3
clone size: -
V gene: TRBV27
D gene: TRBD2
CDR3 protein: CASRGAGGPGRAQYF
CDR3 DNA: TGTGCCAGCAGGGGAGCGGGAGGGCCGGGAAGAGCGCAGTATTTT

J gene: TRBJ1-1
clone size: -
V gene: TRBV19
D gene: TRBD1
CDR3 protein: CASSSTGGTEAFF
CDR3 DNA: TGTGCCAGTAGTTCGACAGGGGGGACTGAAGCTTTCTTT

J gene: TRBJ2-7
clone size: -
V gene: TRBV7-8
D gene: TRBD2
CDR3 protein: CASSLGLAGNYEQYF
CDR3 DNA: TGTGCCAGCAGCCTTGGACTAGCGGGCAACTACGAGCAGTACTTC

J gene: TRBJ1-1
clone size: -
V gene: TRBV7-9
D gene: -
CDR3 protein: CASSLSQGMSEAFF
CDR3 DNA: TGTGCCAGCAGCTTAAGTCAGGGAATGAGTGAAGCTTTCTTT

J gene: TRBJ1-1
clone size: few
V gene: TRBV5-1
D gene: -
CDR3 protein: CASSFGVGNTEAFF
CDR3 DNA: TGCGCCAGCAGCTTCGGGGTGGGGAACACTGAAGCTTTCTTT

J gene: TRBJ1-1
clone size: -
V gene: TRBV6-6
D gene: -
CDR3 protein: CASSFTANTEAFF
CDR3 DNA: TGTGCCAGCAGTTTTACAGCGAACACTGAAGCTTTCTTT

J gene: TRBJ1-2
clone size: -
V gene: TRBV4-1
D gene: TRBD1
CDR3 protein: CASSQGVRQGFLGYTF
CDR3 DNA: TGCGCCAGCAGCCAAGGAGTGAGACAGGGATTTCTTGGCTACACCTTC

J gene: TRBJ2-1
clone size: -
V gene: TRBV11-1
D gene: TRBD2
CDR3 protein: CASSSAGTSGSGEQFF
CDR3 DNA: TGTGCCAGCAGCTCCGCCGGGACTAGCGGGTCCGGGGAGCAGTTCTTC

J gene: TRBJ1-2
clone size: -
V gene: TRBV25-1
D gene: -
CDR3 protein: CASSVGADYGYTF
CDR3 DNA: TGTGCCAGCAGTGTGGGGGCAGACTATGGCTACACCTTC

J gene: TRBJ2-3
clone size: -
V gene: TRBV27
D gene: -
CDR3 protein: CASSLARTDTQYF
CDR3 DNA: TGTGCCAGCAGTTTGGCTCGCACAGATACGCAGTATTTT

J gene: TRBJ2-5
clone size: -
V gene: TRBV10-3
D gene: TRBD2
CDR3 protein: CAISPGTSGEETQYF
CDR3 DNA: TGTGCCATCAGTCCCGGGACTAGCGGAGAAGAGACCCAGTACTTC

J gene: TRBJ2-1
clone size: -
V gene: TRBV5-1
D gene: -
CDR3 protein: CASSHTPGAEGNEQFF
CDR3 DNA: TGCGCCAGCAGCCATACACCAGGGGCAGAGGGCAATGAGCAGTTCTTC